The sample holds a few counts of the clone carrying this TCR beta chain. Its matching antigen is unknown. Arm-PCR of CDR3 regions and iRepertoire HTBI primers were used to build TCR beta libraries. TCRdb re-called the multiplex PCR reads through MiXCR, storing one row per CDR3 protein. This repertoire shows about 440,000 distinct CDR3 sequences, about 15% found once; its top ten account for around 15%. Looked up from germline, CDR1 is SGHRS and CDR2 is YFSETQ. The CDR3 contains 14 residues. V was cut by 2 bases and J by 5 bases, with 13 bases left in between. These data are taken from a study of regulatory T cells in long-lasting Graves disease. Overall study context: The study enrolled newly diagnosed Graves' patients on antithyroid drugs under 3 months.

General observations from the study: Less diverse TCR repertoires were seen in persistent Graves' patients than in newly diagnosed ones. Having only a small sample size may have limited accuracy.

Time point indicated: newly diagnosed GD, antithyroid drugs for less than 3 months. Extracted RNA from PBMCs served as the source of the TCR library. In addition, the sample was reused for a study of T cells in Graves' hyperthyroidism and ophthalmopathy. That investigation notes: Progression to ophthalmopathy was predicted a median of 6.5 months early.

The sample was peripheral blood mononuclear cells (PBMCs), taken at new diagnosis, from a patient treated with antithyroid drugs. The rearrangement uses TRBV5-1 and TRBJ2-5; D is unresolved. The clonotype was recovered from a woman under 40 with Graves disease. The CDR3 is CASSLEGFKETQYF. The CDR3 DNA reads TGCGCCAGCAGCTTAGAAGGATTTAAGGAGACCCAGTACTTC.